The clone carrying this T cell receptor beta chain was recorded only once. Antigen unknown. The CDR3 is made up of 13 amino acids. Germline CDR1 reads SNHLY; CDR2 reads FYNNEI. Germline trimming cut 8 bases from V and 6 bases from J; bases unmatched to any gene: 8. TCR beta libraries were prepared from cDNA with unique molecular identifiers. TCRdb used MiXCR to reprocess the PCR reads, holding one entry per CDR3 protein. The repertoire holds a few hundred thousand distinct CDR3 sequences, 35% to 40% seen once, with approximately 4.6% in the top ten. This sample is part of a study of post-analysis software for immune sequencing data. Broader study findings: Among roughly five TRBV segments more frequent in patients than controls were TRBV5-6, TRBV5-1 and TRBV20-1.

Sequenced input: blood. The rearrangement uses TRBV2 and TRBJ2-7; 9 bases are shared with TRBD1. This receptor was identified in a girl aged 10 to 17 with multiple sclerosis. The CDR3 spells CASVRDRAVEQYF. CDR3 coding DNA: TGTGCCAGCGTACGGGACAGGGCGGTCGAGCAGTACTTC.